One sample yielded the 6 T cell receptor beta chains listed below, sequenced in a study of T cell responses to AZD1222 COVID-19 vaccine. Method: immunoSEQ multiplex PCR; TCRdb's copy keeps in-frame clones and lacks some. In the table there are more than 100,000 clones, roughly 85% of which are singletons. Material: peripheral blood, obtained 28 days after the second dose of the MenACWY control vaccine. The receptors stem from an adult who received the MenACWY meningococcal vaccine as a control.

The rearrangement joins TRBV5-1 to TRBJ1-2, with TRBD1 matching 9 bases. The CDR3 has 14 amino acids. V was clipped by 4 bases and J by 4 bases; unmatched bases: 5. Per the germline V gene, CDR1 is SGHRS and CDR2 is YFSETQ. This chain's CDR3 is CASSRDRDVYGYTF. CDR3 sequence (DNA): TGCGCCAGCAGCCGGGACAGGGACGTCTATGGCTACACCTTC. Variable domain in full (rest from reference TRBV5-1 and TRBJ1-2): KAGVTQTPRYLIKTRGQQVTLSCSPISGHRSVSWYQQTPGQGLQFLFEYFSETQRNKGNFPGRFSGRQFSNSRSEMNVSTLELGDSALYLCASSRDRDVYGYTFGSGTRLTVV.

This rearrangement joins TRBV6-1 to TRBJ2-7; D unclear. The CDR3 runs to 12 residues. Trimming stripped 6 bases from V and 7 bases from J, with 13 bases between. Germline V gives CDR1 MNHNS, CDR2 SASEGT. The CDR3 loop reads CASSLDRGEQYF. The CDR3, as DNA: TGTGCCAGCAGCCTCGACCGAGGAGAGCAGTACTTC.

This clone was detected only a few times. The rearrangement uses TRBV11-3 and TRBJ2-7; D remains ambiguous. Trimming cost V 0 bases and J 1 base, with 7 bases left between them. In germline, CDR1 is SGHNT, CDR2 YENEEA. The CDR3 sequence is 14 residues long. The CDR3, as DNA: TGTGCCAGCAGCTTAGAGGGTCCATCCTACGAGCAGTACTTC. It encodes CASSLEGPSYEQYF.

The chain couples TRBV7-2 to TRBJ2-1; D is possibly TRBD1 (5 bases). The CDR3 totals 15 residues. Per the germline V gene, CDR1 is SGHTA and CDR2 is FQGNSA. The V end was cut by 5 bases, the J end by 0 bases, with 11 bases between. This CDR3 reads CASSPQARSYNEQFF. The DNA for the CDR3 is TGTGCCAGCAGCCCACAGGCGCGCTCCTACAATGAGCAGTTCTTC.

The chain employs TRBV7-2 and TRBJ1-2; TRBD1 is a possible D gene (6 bases). This CDR3 spans 15 amino acids. Trimming removed 5 bases at V and 3 bases at J, with 16 bases between. Germline-derived CDR1 and CDR2 are SGHTA and FQGNSA. For the CDR3, the DNA is TGTGCCAGCAGCCCCTATGGGGGCCAAGACTATGGCTACACCTTC. Amino acid sequence: CASSPYGGQDYGYTF.

The chain's CDR3 is CASSIQAAPHEQFF. The CDR3 DNA reads TGTGCCAGTAGTATCCAGGCGGCCCCGCATGAGCAGTTCTTC. The rearrangement uses TRBV19 and TRBJ2-1; no definite D call. The CDR3 totals 14 residues. V gave up 3 bases and J gave up 8 bases, with 14 bases separating them. Per the germline V gene, CDR1 is LNHDA and CDR2 is SQIVND (reference sequence).